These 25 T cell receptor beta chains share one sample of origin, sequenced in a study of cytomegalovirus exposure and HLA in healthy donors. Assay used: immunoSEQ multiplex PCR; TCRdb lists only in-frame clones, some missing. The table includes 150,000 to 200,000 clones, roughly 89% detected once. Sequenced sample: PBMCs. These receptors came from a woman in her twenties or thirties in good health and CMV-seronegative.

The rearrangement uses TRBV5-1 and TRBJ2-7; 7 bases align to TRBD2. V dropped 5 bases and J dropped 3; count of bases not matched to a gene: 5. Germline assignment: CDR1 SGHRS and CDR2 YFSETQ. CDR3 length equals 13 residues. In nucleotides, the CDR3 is TGCGCCAGCAGGGTGGGCGGGGGCTACGAGCAGTACTTC. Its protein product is CASRVGGGYEQYF.

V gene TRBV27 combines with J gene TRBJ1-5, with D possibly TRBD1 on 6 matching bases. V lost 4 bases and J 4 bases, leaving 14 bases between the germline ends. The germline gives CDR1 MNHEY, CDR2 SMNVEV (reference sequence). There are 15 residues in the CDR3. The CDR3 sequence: CASSSGTTENQPQHF. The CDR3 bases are TGTGCCAGCAGTTCCGGGACAACAGAAAATCAGCCCCAGCATTTT.

The chain's CDR3 is CASSLGQGLNTEAFF. As DNA, the CDR3 is TGTGCCAGCAGCTTGGGGCAGGGGCTGAACACTGAAGCTTTCTTT. The V call is TRBV5-6, the J call TRBJ1-1, with a weak D call TRBD1 (6 bases). This CDR3 spans 15 amino acids. Germline V lookup: CDR1 SGHDT, CDR2 YYEEEE. V was shortened by 0 bases and J by 0 bases, with 9 bases between the two germline ends.

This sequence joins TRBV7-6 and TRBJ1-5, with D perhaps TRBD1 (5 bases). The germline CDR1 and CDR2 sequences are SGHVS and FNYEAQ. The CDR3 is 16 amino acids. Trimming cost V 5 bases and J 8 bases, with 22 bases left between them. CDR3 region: CASSPSGEGLVEPQHF. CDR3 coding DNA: TGTGCCAGCAGCCCGTCGGGGGAGGGGTTGGTGGAGCCCCAGCATTTT.

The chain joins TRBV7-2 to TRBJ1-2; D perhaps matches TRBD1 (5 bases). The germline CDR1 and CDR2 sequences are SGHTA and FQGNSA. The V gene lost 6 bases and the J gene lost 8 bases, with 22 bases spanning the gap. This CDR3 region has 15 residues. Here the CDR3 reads CASRGPVDPEMGYTF. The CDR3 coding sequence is TGTGCCAGCAGGGGGCCGGTGGATCCGGAGATGGGCTACACCTTC.

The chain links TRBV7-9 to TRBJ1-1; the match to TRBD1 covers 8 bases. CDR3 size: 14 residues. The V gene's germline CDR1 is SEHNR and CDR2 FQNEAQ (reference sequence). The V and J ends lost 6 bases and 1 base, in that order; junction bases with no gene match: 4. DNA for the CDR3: TGTGCCAGCAGTTCCGGGACAGGGAACACTGAAGCTTTCTTT. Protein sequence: CASSSGTGNTEAFF.

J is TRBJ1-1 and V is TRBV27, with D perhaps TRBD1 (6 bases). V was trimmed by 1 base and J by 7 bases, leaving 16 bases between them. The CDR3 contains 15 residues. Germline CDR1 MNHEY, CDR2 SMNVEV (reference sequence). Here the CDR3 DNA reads TGTGCCAGCAGTTTATTTACAGGGCTCCTAGGTGAAGCTTTCTTT. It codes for CASSLFTGLLGEAFF.

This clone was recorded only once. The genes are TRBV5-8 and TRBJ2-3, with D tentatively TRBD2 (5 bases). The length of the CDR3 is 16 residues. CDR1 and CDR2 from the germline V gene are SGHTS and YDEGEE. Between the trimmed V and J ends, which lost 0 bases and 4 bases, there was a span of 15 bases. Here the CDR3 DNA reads TGTGCCAGCAGCTTGGGCAAGATTAGAGCGGCAGATACGCAGTATTTT. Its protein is CASSLGKIRAADTQYF.

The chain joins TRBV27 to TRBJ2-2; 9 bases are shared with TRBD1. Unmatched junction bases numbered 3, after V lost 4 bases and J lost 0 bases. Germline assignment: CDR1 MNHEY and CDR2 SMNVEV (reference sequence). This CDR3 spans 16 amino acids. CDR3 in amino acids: CASSSTGGANTGELFF. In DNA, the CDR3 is TGTGCCAGCAGTTCAACAGGGGGCGCGAACACCGGGGAGCTGTTTTTT.

The CDR3 DNA is TGCGCCAGCAGCCGAGTAGCGGAGCCGATTAATGAAAAACTGTTTTTT. Translating gives CASSRVAEPINEKLFF. The chain is built from TRBV4-3 and TRBJ1-4; D gene ambiguous. This CDR3 is 16 amino acids long. Trimming took off 4 bases at V and 4 bases at J, with 16 bases between the two ends. Germline assignment: CDR1 LGHNA and CDR2 YSLEER.

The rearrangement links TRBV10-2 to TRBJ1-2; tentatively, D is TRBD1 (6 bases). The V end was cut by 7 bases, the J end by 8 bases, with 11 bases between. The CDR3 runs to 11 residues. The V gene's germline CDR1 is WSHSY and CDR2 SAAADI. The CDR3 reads CASTPGDGYTF. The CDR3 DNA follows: TGCGCCAGCACCCCAGGGGACGGCTACACCTTC.

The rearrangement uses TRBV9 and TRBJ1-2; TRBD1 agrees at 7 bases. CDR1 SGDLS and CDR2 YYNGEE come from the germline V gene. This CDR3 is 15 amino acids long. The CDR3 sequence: CASSGTEEGWIGYTF. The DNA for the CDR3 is TGTGCTAGCTCCGGGACAGAGGAGGGCTGGATTGGCTACACCTTC.

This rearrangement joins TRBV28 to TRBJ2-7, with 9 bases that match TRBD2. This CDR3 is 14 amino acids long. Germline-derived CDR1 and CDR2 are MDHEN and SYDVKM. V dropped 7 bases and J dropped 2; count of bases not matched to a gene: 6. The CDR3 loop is CASTMAGGAYEQYF. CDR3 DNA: TGTGCCAGCACAATGGCGGGGGGGGCCTACGAGCAGTACTTC.

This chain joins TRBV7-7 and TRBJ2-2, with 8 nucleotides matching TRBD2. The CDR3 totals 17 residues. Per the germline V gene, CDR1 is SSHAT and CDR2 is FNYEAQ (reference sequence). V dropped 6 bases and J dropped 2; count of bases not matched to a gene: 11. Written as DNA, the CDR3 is TGTGCCAGCAGGGGCTCGGTTAGCGGGATCAACACCGGGGAGCTGTTTTTT. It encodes CASRGSVSGINTGELFF.

DNA of the CDR3: TGTGCCAGCTCACCATCCCAGGGTCTCCAGAACACTGAAGCTTTCTTT. Translation: CASSPSQGLQNTEAFF. The V and J genes are TRBV18 and TRBJ1-1, with TRBD1 as a possible D gene (5 bases). Germline CDR1 reads KGHSH; CDR2 reads LQKENI. The CDR3 covers 16 residues. Trimming removed 2 bases at V and 1 base at J, with 14 bases between.

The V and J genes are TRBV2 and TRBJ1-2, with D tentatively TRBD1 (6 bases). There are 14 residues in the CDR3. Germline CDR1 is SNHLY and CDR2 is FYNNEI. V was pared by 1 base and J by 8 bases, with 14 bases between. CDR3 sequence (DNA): TGTGCCAGCAGTGAAGGGGCAGGGGCCCGCGGCTACACCTTC. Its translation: CASSEGAGARGYTF.

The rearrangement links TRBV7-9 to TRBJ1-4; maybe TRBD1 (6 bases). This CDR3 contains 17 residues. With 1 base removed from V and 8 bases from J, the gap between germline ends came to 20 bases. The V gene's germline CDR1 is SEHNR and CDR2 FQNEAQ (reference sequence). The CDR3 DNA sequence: TGTGCCAGCAGCTTAGTGGGACATGGGGTTGAGAAAGAAAAACTGTTTTTT. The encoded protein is CASSLVGHGVEKEKLFF.

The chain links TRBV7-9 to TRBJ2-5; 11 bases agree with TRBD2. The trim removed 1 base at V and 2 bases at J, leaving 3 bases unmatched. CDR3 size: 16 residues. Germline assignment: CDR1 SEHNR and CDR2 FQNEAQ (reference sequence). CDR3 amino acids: CASSLVLAGGQETQYF. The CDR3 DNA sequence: TGTGCCAGCAGCTTAGTGCTAGCGGGGGGTCAAGAGACCCAGTACTTC.

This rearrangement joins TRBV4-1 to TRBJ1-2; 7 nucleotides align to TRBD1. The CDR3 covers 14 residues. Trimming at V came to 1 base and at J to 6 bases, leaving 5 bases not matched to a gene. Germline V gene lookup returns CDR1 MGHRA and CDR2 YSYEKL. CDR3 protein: CASSQATGQNGYTF. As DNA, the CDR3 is TGCGCCAGCAGCCAAGCAACGGGACAGAATGGCTACACCTTC.

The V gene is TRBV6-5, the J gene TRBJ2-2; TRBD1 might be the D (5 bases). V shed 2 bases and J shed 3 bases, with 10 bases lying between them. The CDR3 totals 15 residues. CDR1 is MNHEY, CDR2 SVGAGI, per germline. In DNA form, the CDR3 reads TGTGCCAGCAGTTACAGGGGTCTAGACACCGGGGAGCTGTTTTTT. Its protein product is CASSYRGLDTGELFF.

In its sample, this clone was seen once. In DNA, the CDR3 is TGTGCCAGCAGCTTTACGGACAGGGACTATGGCTACACCTTC. Its protein is CASSFTDRDYGYTF. The chain links TRBV5-6 to TRBJ1-2, with 8 bases that match TRBD1. Trimming at V came to 2 bases and at J to 3 bases, leaving 3 bases not matched to a gene. This CDR3 is built from 14 residues. Germline loops: CDR1 SGHDT, CDR2 YYEEEE.

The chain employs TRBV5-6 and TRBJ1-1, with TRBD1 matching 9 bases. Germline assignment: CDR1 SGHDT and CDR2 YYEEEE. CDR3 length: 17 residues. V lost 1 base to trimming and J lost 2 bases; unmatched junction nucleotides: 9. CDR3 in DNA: TGTGCCAGCAGCTTGAGGACAGGGGCGCTCTCAAACACTGAAGCTTTCTTT. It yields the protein CASSLRTGALSNTEAFF.

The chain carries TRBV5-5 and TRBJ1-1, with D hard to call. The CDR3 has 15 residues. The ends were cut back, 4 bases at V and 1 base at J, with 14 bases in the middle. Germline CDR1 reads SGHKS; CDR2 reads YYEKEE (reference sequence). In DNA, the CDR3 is TGTGCCAGCAGCACTGAATCATTTTCGAACACTGAAGCTTTCTTT. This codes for CASSTESFSNTEAFF.

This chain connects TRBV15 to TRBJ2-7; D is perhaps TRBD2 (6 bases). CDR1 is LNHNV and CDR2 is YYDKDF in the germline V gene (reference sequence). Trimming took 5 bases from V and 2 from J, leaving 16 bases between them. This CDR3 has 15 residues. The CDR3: CATSGEASLAYEQYF. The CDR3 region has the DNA TGTGCCACCAGCGGGGAGGCAAGCCTAGCCTACGAGCAGTACTTC. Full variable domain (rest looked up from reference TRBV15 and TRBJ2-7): DAMVIQNPRYQVTQFGKPVTLSCSQTLNHNVMYWYQQKSSQAPKLLFHYYDKDFNNEADTPDNFQSRRPNTSFCFLDIRSPGLGDTAMYLCATSGEASLAYEQYFGPGTRLTVT.

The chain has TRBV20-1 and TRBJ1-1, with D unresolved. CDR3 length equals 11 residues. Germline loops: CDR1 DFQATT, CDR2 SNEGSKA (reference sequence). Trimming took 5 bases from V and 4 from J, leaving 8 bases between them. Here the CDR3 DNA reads TGCAGTGCTTCTCGCGGCACTGAAGCTTTCTTT. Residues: CSASRGTEAFF.